The present entry profiles one T cell receptor beta chain with its context. The entry originates in a study of blood T cell repertoires in COVID-19. About the study: Sites across the United States, Italy and Spain contributed samples from acute and convalescent COVID-19. Sample material is recorded as cDNA or gDNA derived from T cells, B-cell-depleted T cells, or PBMCs.

Germline V gene data show CDR1 as SGHRS and CDR2 as YFSETQ. V was clipped by 2 bases and J by 6 bases; unmatched bases: 10. The CDR3 runs to 16 residues. Sequencing was performed with immunoSEQ multiplex PCR; in TCRdb, only in-frame clones are kept and a portion is missing. The table lists over 150,000 clones, 83% of them singletons. The Seattle patients, enrolled during active infection, were followed longitudinally. The J gene is TRBJ2-1, the V gene TRBV5-1, with TRBD1 identical over 8 bases. Sequencing was performed on peripheral blood. This receptor was taken from a woman aged 60-70 years with COVID-19, enrolled during active disease. CDR3: CASSFTGQGAGNEQFF. The CDR3 region has the DNA TGCGCCAGCAGCTTCACGGGGCAGGGGGCTGGCAATGAGCAGTTCTTC.